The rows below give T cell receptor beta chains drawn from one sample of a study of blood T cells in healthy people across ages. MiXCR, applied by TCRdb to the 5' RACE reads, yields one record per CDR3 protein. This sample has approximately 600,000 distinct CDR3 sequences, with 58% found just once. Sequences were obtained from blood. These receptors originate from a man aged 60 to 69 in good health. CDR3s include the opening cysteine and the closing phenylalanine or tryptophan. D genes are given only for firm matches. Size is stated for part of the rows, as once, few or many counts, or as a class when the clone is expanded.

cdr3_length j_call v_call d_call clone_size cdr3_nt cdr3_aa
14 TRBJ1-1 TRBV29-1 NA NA TGCAGCGTTGAAAAGGACGGGCGGGGCACTGAAGCTTTCTTT CSVEKDGRGTEAFF
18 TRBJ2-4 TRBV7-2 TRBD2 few TGTGCCAGCAGCCCCGAGTCTGGGGGACTACTAGCCAAAAACATTCAGTACTTC CASSPESGGLLAKNIQYF
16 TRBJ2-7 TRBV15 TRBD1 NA TGTGCCACCAGCAGAAATAGAAGACAGGGGGACTACGAGCAGTACTTC CATSRNRRQGDYEQYF
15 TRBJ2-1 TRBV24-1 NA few TGTGCCACCAGTGATTCCGGGACAAGACACAATGAGCAGTTCTTC CATSDSGTRHNEQFF
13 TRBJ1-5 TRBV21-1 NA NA TGTGCCAGCAGCAAAGACGTCACGCAGCCCCAGCATTTT CASSKDVTQPQHF
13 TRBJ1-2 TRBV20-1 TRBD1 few TGCAGTGCCAGGACAGGGTTGGCGGATGGCTACACCTTC CSARTGLADGYTF
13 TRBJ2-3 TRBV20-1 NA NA TGCAGTGCTAGGGACTTAAAAGCAGATACGCAGTATTTT CSARDLKADTQYF
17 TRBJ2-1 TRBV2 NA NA TGTGCCAGCAGTGAAGCGCTTCGGGACCCACCTCGCGATGAGCAGTTCTTC CASSEALRDPPRDEQFF
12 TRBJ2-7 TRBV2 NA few TGTGCCAGCAGCCCGGGCACCCTCTCGAAGTACTTC CASSPGTLSKYF
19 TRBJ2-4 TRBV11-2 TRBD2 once TGTGCCAGCAGCTTAGATGGGACTAGCGGGGGGGCAACCAAAAACATTCAGTACTTC CASSLDGTSGGATKNIQYF
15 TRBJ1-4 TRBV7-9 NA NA TGTGCCAGCGGCTCCGCAGGAGGGACTAATGAAAAACTGTTTTTT CASGSAGGTNEKLFF
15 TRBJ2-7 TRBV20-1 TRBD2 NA TGCAGTGCACCCGGGACTAGCGGGGGGCCCTACGAGCAGTACTTC CSAPGTSGGPYEQYF
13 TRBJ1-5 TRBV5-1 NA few TGCGCCAGCAGCTTGCAGGGTGAGCAGCCCCAGCATTTT CASSLQGEQPQHF
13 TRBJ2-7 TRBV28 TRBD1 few TGTGCCAGCCAGGACAGGGCCACTTACGAGCAGTACTTC CASQDRATYEQYF
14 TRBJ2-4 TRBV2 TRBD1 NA TGTGCCAGCAGTGAGGACAGGGCAAAAAACATTCAGTACTTC CASSEDRAKNIQYF
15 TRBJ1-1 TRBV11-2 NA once TGTGCCAGCAGCGGTCCCACAGGGATCCGCACTGAAGCTTTCTTT CASSGPTGIRTEAFF
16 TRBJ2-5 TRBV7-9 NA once TGTGCCAGCAGCTTATCCCTACGGTGGGGGAAAGAGACCCAGTACTTC CASSLSLRWGKETQYF
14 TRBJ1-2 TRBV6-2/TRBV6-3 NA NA TGTGCCAGCAGTACGATCCTTACAGGGTATGGCTACACCTTC CASSTILTGYGYTF
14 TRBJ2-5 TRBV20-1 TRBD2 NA TGCAGTGCTAGTCCCGCCGGGGAGGGAGAGACCCAGTACTTC CSASPAGEGETQYF
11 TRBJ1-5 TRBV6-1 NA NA TGTGCCAGCGATAGCAATCAGCCCCAGCATTTT CASDSNQPQHF
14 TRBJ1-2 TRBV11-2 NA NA TGTGCCAGCAGCTCCCTTCAGGGGCCCGTTGGCTACACCTTC CASSSLQGPVGYTF
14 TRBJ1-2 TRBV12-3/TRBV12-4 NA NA TGTGCCAGCAGTCCCGGGATTTTGGAGGAGGGCCACACCTTC CASSPGILEEGHTF
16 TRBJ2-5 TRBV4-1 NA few TGCGCCAGCAGCCAAGATCTCATGGACACCCAAGAGACCCAGTACTTC CASSQDLMDTQETQYF
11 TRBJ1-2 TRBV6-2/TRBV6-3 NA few TGTGCCAGCAGTGAGGCCTATGGCTACACCTTC CASSEAYGYTF